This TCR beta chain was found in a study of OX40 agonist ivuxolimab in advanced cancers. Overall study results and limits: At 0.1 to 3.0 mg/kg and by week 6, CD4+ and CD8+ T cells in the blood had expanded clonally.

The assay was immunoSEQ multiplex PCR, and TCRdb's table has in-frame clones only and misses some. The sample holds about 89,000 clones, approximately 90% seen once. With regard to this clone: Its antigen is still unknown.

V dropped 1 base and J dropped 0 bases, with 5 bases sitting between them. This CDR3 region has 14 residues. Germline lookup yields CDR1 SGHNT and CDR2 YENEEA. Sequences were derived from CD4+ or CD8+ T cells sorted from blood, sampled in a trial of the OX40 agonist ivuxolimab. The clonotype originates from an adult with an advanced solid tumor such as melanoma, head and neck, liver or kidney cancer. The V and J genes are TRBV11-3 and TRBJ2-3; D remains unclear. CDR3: CASSLGGSTDTQYF. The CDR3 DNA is TGTGCCAGCAGCTTAGGCGGCAGCACAGATACGCAGTATTTT.